This T cell receptor beta chain was observed in a study of cytomegalovirus exposure and HLA in healthy donors. The table lists this clone with a few counts. This PCR relied on a set of 60 Vbeta primers and 13 Jbeta primers. The data were produced by immunoSEQ multiplex PCR, yet TCRdb's version contains in-frame clones alone and is incomplete. The sample has roughly 180,000 clones, roughly 10% seen once. V was pared by 6 bases and J by 6 bases, with 11 bases of the junction left unmatched. Per the germline V gene, CDR1 is SGHRS and CDR2 is YFSETQ. The CDR3 has 14 amino acids. Source material: PBMCs. J is TRBJ2-5 and V is TRBV5-1, with 7 bases lining up with TRBD1. This clonotype originated in a woman in her 30s in good health and CMV-seropositive. DNA for the CDR3: TGCGCCAGCACCCCGACAGGGACCGCACAGACCCAGTACTTC. Translating gives CASTPTGTAQTQYF.